These 31 T cell receptor beta chains share one sample of origin, sequenced in a study of early T cells in non-severe SARS-CoV-2 infection. TCRdb reanalysed the 5' RACE reads using MiXCR and keeps one entry per CDR3 protein. There are around 37,000 distinct CDR3 sequences in the sample; roughly 9.9% occur only once, and roughly an eighth lies in the top ten. Sequencing was done on a sample of whole blood. The receptors were sampled from an adult who was a healthcare worker with PCR-confirmed SARS-CoV-2 infection or an uninfected control (not recorded which).

This clonotype showed up just a few times. V usage is TRBV5-8 and J usage is TRBJ1-2, with a weak D call TRBD1 (6 bases). Germline CDR1 is SGHTS and CDR2 is YDEGEE. V dropped 1 base and J dropped 2 bases, with 6 bases sitting between them. CDR3 length: 13 amino acids. In DNA, the CDR3 is TGTGCCAGCAGCTTGCAGGGGAACTATGGCTACACCTTC. As protein: CASSLQGNYGYTF.

CDR3 region: CASSVTRIGDEQYF. In DNA form, the CDR3 reads TGTGCCAGCAGTGTAACTAGAATAGGCGACGAGCAGTACTTC. V usage is TRBV2 and J usage is TRBJ2-7; maybe TRBD2 (5 bases). Germline V lookup: CDR1 SNHLY, CDR2 FYNNEI. V lost 4 bases to trimming and J lost 5 bases, with 15 bases between them. CDR3 length equals 14 residues.

The chain has TRBV5-4 and TRBJ2-5; 8 bases are a match to TRBD2. Germline V gene lookup returns CDR1 SGHNT and CDR2 YYREEE (reference sequence). This CDR3 comprises 16 residues. Trimming cost V 5 bases and J 2 bases; bases outside gene matches: 11. CDR3 region: CASRRSAGGPQETQYF. The CDR3 DNA follows: TGTGCCAGCAGGCGTTCTGCGGGGGGCCCTCAAGAGACCCAGTACTTC.

This chain connects TRBV9 to TRBJ1-6; D is perhaps TRBD1 (5 bases). The CDR3 is 15 amino acids. V dropped 0 bases and J dropped 6 bases, with 10 bases sitting between them. Germline CDR1 is SGDLS and CDR2 is YYNGEE. Written as DNA, the CDR3 is TGTGCCAGCAGCGTAGCGGAGGGGTTTAATTCACCCCTCCACTTT. This sequence encodes CASSVAEGFNSPLHF.

This clonotype was recorded at least ten times. V gene TRBV6-5 combines with J gene TRBJ1-2, with D possibly matching TRBD1 (6 bases). Germline loops: CDR1 MNHEY, CDR2 SVGAGI. The CDR3 extends over 13 amino acids. V lost 1 base and J lost 4, with 7 bases in between. In DNA form, the CDR3 reads TGTGCCAGCAGTTACTTAGGGGGCTATGGCTACACCTTC. It specifies CASSYLGGYGYTF.

The rearrangement uses TRBV20-1 and TRBJ2-1; perhaps TRBD1 as D (6 bases). Germline V gene lookup returns CDR1 DFQATT and CDR2 SNEGSKA (reference sequence). Trimming left V 6 bases short and J 6 bases short, with 21 bases between. There are 15 residues in the CDR3. This chain's CDR3 is CSASQARLGGNEQFF. CDR3 DNA: TGCAGTGCCAGCCAAGCGCGGCTAGGGGGCAATGAGCAGTTCTTC.

At least ten counts were recorded for this clonotype. The chain has TRBV5-1 and TRBJ2-2; possibly TRBD2 for D (6 bases). CDR3 length equals 12 residues. With 6 bases removed from V and 7 bases from J, the gap between germline ends came to 10 bases. Germline V gene data show CDR1 as SGHRS and CDR2 as YFSETQ. The CDR3 DNA sequence: TGCGCCAGCATGGAGGGAAGCGGGGAGCTGTTTTTT. Translated, it gives CASMEGSGELFF.

The chain has TRBV7-9 and TRBJ2-1; no reliable D call. V gave up 5 bases and J gave up 5 bases, with 19 bases separating them. The CDR3 is 16 amino acids. CDR1 is SEHNR, CDR2 FQNEAQ, per germline (reference sequence). CDR3 coding DNA: TGTGCCAGCAGCCCCCGCCCCGGGCGGAAAGACAATGAGCAGTTCTTC. Protein sequence: CASSPRPGRKDNEQFF.

The chain recombines TRBV18 with TRBJ2-2, with unresolved D. The CDR3 loop spans 11 amino acids. Per germline, CDR1 KGHSH and CDR2 LQKENI. Between the trimmed V and J ends, which lost 6 bases and 4 bases, there was a span of 3 bases. CDR3 sequence (DNA): TGTGCCAGCTCCATCACCGGGGAGCTGTTTTTT. Translating it yields CASSITGELFF. The whole variable domain, remainder taken from reference TRBV18 and TRBJ2-2, is NAGVMQNPRHLVRRRGQEARLRCSPMKGHSHVYWYRQLPEEGLKFMVYLQKENIIDESGMPKERFSAEFPKEGPSILRIQQVVRGDSAAYFCASSITGELFFGEGSRLTVL.

The rearrangement joins TRBV6-6 to TRBJ1-2, with a possible D match to TRBD1 (5 bases). Germline V gene data show CDR1 as MNHNY and CDR2 as SVGAGI (reference sequence). Trimming stripped 5 bases from V and 2 bases from J, with 12 bases between. The CDR3 extends over 14 amino acids. The CDR3 sequence: CASSKQAGNYGYTF. The CDR3 DNA is TGTGCCAGCAGTAAACAGGCAGGGAACTATGGCTACACCTTC.

This clonotype was observed many times. The chain has TRBV7-9 and TRBJ2-1; 11 bases are shared with TRBD1. V gave up 5 bases and J gave up 4 bases; unmatched junction bases: 4. CDR1 and CDR2 (germline): SEHNR, FQNEAQ (reference sequence). CDR3 length: 15 residues. The chain's CDR3 is CASSPGTGGYNEQFF. CDR3 DNA sequence: TGTGCCAGCAGCCCCGGGACAGGGGGTTACAATGAGCAGTTCTTC.

This clonotype was observed a few times. The chain carries TRBV20-1 and TRBJ1-2; TRBD1 matches at 9 bases. The CDR3 is 16 residues long. V lost 3 bases and J lost 4; bases outside the gene matches: 12. Germline assignment: CDR1 DFQATT and CDR2 SNEGSKA (reference sequence). The CDR3 region has the DNA TGCAGTGCTAGCCCGCCGGGACAGGGAATCATCTATGGCTACACCTTC. It codes for CSASPPGQGIIYGYTF.

The sample holds many counts of this clonotype. V and J are TRBV2 and TRBJ2-2; D is possibly TRBD1 (5 bases). Germline assignment: CDR1 SNHLY and CDR2 FYNNEI. V was clipped by 8 bases and J by 5 bases, with 15 bases between them. CDR3 length equals 14 residues. CDR3 sequence: CASVGAFGTGELFF. Here the CDR3 DNA reads TGTGCCAGCGTAGGGGCATTTGGAACCGGGGAGCTGTTTTTT. The whole variable domain, remainder taken from reference TRBV2 and TRBJ2-2, is EPEVTQTPSHQVTQMGQEVILRCVPISNHLYFYWYRQILGQKVEFLVSFYNNEISEKSEIFDDQFSVERPDGSNFTLKIRSTKLEDSAMYFCASVGAFGTGELFFGEGSRLTVL.

This clonotype was picked up many times. The chain links TRBV7-2 to TRBJ2-1; D is perhaps TRBD2 (5 bases). The CDR3 spans 15 residues. The V gene lost 2 bases and the J gene lost 7 bases, with 15 bases spanning the gap. Germline V gene data show CDR1 as SGHTA and CDR2 as FQGNSA. Written as DNA, the CDR3 is TGTGCCAGCAGCTTAAGCTGGGTTACGGGGAATGAGCAGTTCTTC. It yields the protein CASSLSWVTGNEQFF.

This clonotype was seen at least ten times. The J gene is TRBJ2-1, the V gene TRBV3-1; D remains ambiguous. Germline loops: CDR1 LGHDT, CDR2 YNNKEL (reference sequence). This CDR3 comprises 14 residues. Trimming cost V 1 base and J 7 bases, with 11 bases left between them. For the CDR3, the DNA is TGTGCCAGCAGCCAAGCCGCTCCTATGAATGAGCAGTTCTTC. Translation: CASSQAAPMNEQFF.

This clonotype showed up many times. The chain links TRBV11-2 to TRBJ2-1; 9 bases agree with TRBD2. Germline loops: CDR1 SGHAT, CDR2 FQNNGV. This CDR3 is built from 15 residues. The V and J ends lost 5 bases and 4 bases, in that order; junction bases with no gene match: 6. The CDR3 DNA is TGTGCCAGCAGCCTAACTAGCGGGTGGTACAATGAGCAGTTCTTC. This codes for CASSLTSGWYNEQFF. The entire variable domain, with the rest obtained from reference TRBV11-2 and TRBJ2-1, is as follows: EAGVAQSPRYKIIEKRQSVAFWCNPISGHATLYWYQQILGQGPKLLIQFQNNGVVDDSQLPKDRFSAERLKGVDSTLKIQPAKLEDSAVYLCASSLTSGWYNEQFFGPGTRLTVL.

This clonotype was picked up a small number of times. The chain recombines TRBV2 with TRBJ2-1, with a tentative D call TRBD1 (5 bases). V lost 4 bases and J 7 bases, leaving 8 bases between the germline ends. Germline-derived CDR1 and CDR2 are SNHLY and FYNNEI. The CDR3 runs to 12 residues. The CDR3 DNA reads TGTGCCAGCAGTGTAAGGGGAAATGAGCAGTTCTTC. It codes for CASSVRGNEQFF.

The rearrangement links TRBV28 to TRBJ2-5; TRBD1 or TRBD2 may be the D gene (5 bases each). CDR3 length: 14 amino acids. V was cut by 2 bases and J by 0 bases, with 7 bases left in between. Looked up from germline, CDR1 is MDHEN and CDR2 is SYDVKM. CDR3: CASSLGTHQETQYF. The CDR3 nucleotides read TGTGCCAGCAGTTTAGGGACCCACCAAGAGACCCAGTACTTC.

This clonotype has ten or more counts. The chain links TRBV12-3 or TRBV12-4 to TRBJ2-5; 8 nucleotides align to TRBD2. The junction had 4 bases not matched to a gene; V was cut back by 2 bases and J by 5 bases. The CDR3 contains 14 residues. This CDR3 is CASSLSGGHETQYF. Written as DNA, the CDR3 is TGTGCCAGCAGTTTATCGGGGGGGCACGAGACCCAGTACTTC.

This chain connects TRBV5-1 to TRBJ2-2, with 8 bases lining up with TRBD1. Germline V CDR1 and CDR2: SGHRS, YFSETQ. The CDR3 runs 16 residues. Unmatched junction bases numbered 7, after V lost 0 bases and J lost 6 bases. The CDR3 is CASSLEAGGYSGELFF. DNA of the CDR3: TGCGCCAGCAGCTTGGAGGCAGGGGGCTATTCCGGGGAGCTGTTTTTT.

The J gene is TRBJ1-2, the V gene TRBV3-1; 7 bases match TRBD1. With V trimmed by 6 bases and J by 8 bases, 9 bases remained unmatched. Germline CDR1 is LGHDT and CDR2 is YNNKEL (reference sequence). The CDR3 is 13 amino acids. The CDR3 nucleotides read TGTGCCAGCAGTGAGACAGGGATGCCCGGCTACACCTTC. It specifies CASSETGMPGYTF.

V and J are TRBV5-6 and TRBJ2-2; D possibly corresponds to TRBD1 (6 bases). Trimming cost V 0 bases and J 3 bases, with 9 bases left between them. The V gene's germline CDR1 is SGHDT and CDR2 YYEEEE. The CDR3 is made up of 15 amino acids. The CDR3 spells CASSLVGAYTGELFF. CDR3 sequence (DNA): TGTGCCAGCAGCTTGGTGGGGGCTTACACCGGGGAGCTGTTTTTT.

The genes are TRBV28 and TRBJ1-2, with D perhaps TRBD1 (5 bases). The CDR3 runs 12 residues. The ends were cut back, 6 bases at V and 8 bases at J, with 13 bases in the middle. Germline V lookup: CDR1 MDHEN, CDR2 SYDVKM. CDR3 nucleotide sequence: TGTGCCAGCAGACGCCAGCGGGGCGGCTACACCTTC. Its protein product is CASRRQRGGYTF.

The rearrangement links TRBV7-3 to TRBJ2-1, with 12 bases that match TRBD2. The ends lost 8 bases at V and 7 bases at J; junction bases unmatched: 6. Germline CDR1 and CDR2: SGHTA and FQGTGA. The CDR3 is made up of 14 amino acids. CDR3 DNA: TGTGCCAGCTCGACTAGCGGGGGATGGAATGAGCAGTTCTTC. This sequence encodes CASSTSGGWNEQFF.

This clonotype occurred many times. The V gene is TRBV5-5, the J gene TRBJ1-6; the D gene is possibly TRBD1 (6 bases). This CDR3 spans 17 amino acids. From germline, CDR1 is SGHKS and CDR2 YYEKEE (reference sequence). The V end was cut by 1 base, the J end by 6 bases, with 17 bases between. CDR3 sequence (DNA): TGTGCCAGCAGCTTGACTGAGCGACAGGCGCTTAATTCACCCCTCCACTTT. Encoded protein: CASSLTERQALNSPLHF. Full variable domain (missing parts from reference TRBV5-5 and TRBJ1-6): DAGVTQSPTHLIKTRGQQVTLRCSPISGHKSVSWYQQVLGQGPQFIFQYYEKEERGRGNFPDRFSARQFPNYSSELNVNALLLGDSALYLCASSLTERQALNSPLHFGNGTRLTVT.

This clonotype was picked up many times. This chain uses TRBV7-2 with TRBJ2-1, with D hard to call. This CDR3 has 16 amino acids. Germline V CDR1 and CDR2: SGHTA, FQGNSA. Trimming took off 0 bases at V and 0 bases at J, with 9 bases between the two ends. The CDR3 spells CASSLAVGSSYNEQFF. For the CDR3, the DNA is TGTGCCAGCAGCTTAGCTGTGGGTAGCTCCTACAATGAGCAGTTCTTC.

This clonotype was seen at least ten times. The chain recombines TRBV6-2 or TRBV6-3 with TRBJ1-6, with D possibly TRBD1 on 6 matching bases. CDR3 size: 19 residues. Germline CDR1 is MNHEY and CDR2 is SVGEGT. The V gene lost 2 bases and the J gene lost 1 base, with 18 bases spanning the gap. The CDR3 DNA sequence: TGTGCCAGCAGTTACAGGAACGGGCAGGGGAAGTCCTATAATTCACCCCTCCACTTT. The encoded protein is CASSYRNGQGKSYNSPLHF.

The table lists this clonotype with a few counts. The chain combines TRBV3-1 with TRBJ1-6, with 9 positions matching TRBD1. V shed 1 base, J shed 14 bases, and the junction held 6 bases outside the gene matches. This CDR3 has 14 amino acids. Germline V gene data show CDR1 as LGHDT and CDR2 as YNNKEL (reference sequence). CDR3 region: CASSQAGTGPTLHF. In nucleotides, the CDR3 is TGTGCCAGCAGCCAAGCCGGGACAGGGCCCACCCTCCACTTT.

This clonotype was seen more than once but under ten times. V is TRBV18 and J is TRBJ2-1; 12 bases are a match to TRBD2. Germline V gene lookup returns CDR1 KGHSH and CDR2 LQKENI. The trim removed 3 bases at V and 4 bases at J, leaving 7 bases unmatched. The CDR3 extends over 17 amino acids. The DNA for the CDR3 is TGTGCCAGCTCACCTAGGACTAGCGGGGCCCATTACAATGAGCAGTTCTTC. Translation gives CASSPRTSGAHYNEQFF.

The table lists this clonotype with many counts. The chain couples TRBV6-2 or TRBV6-3 to TRBJ2-7, with D hard to call. Germline V gene data show CDR1 as MNHEY and CDR2 as SVGEGT. The CDR3 runs 11 residues. V lost 4 bases to trimming and J lost 6 bases, with 7 bases between them. The CDR3 coding sequence is TGTGCCAGCAGTTTCCTAAGCGAGCAGTACTTC. Its translation: CASSFLSEQYF.

This clonotype was counted many times. The genes are TRBV3-1 and TRBJ2-6; D is ambiguous. Germline-derived CDR1 and CDR2 are LGHDT and YNNKEL (reference sequence). V lost 6 bases and J 0 bases, leaving 9 bases between the germline ends. This CDR3 has 15 residues. In DNA form, the CDR3 reads TGTGCCAGCAGTCCACCCACCTCTGGGGCCAACGTCCTGACTTTC. Its protein is CASSPPTSGANVLTF.